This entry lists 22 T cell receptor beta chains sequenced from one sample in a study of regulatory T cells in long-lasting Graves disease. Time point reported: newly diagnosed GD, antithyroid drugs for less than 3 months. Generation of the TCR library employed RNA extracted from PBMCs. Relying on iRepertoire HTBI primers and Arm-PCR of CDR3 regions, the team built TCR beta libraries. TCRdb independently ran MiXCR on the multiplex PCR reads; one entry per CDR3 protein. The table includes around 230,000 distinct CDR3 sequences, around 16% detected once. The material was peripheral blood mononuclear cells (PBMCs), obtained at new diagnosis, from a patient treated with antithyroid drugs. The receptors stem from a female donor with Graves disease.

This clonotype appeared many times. The CDR3 here is CASSDVIAGTTGGELFF. CDR3 DNA: TGTGCCAGCAGTGACGTCATAGCGGGGACAACGGGCGGGGAGCTGTTTTTT. The chain links TRBV2 to TRBJ2-2, with 8 bases identical to TRBD2. The CDR3 sequence is 17 residues long. Unmatched junction bases numbered 13, after V lost 3 bases and J lost 7 bases. The germline gives CDR1 SNHLY, CDR2 FYNNEI.

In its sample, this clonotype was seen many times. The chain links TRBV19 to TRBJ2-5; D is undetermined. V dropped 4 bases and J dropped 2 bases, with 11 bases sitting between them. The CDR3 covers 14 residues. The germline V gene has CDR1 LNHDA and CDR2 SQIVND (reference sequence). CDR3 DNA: TGTGCCAGTAGTACCAAACAGTCGCAAGAGACCCAGTACTTC. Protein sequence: CASSTKQSQETQYF. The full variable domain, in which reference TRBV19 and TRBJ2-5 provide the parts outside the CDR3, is DGGITQSPKYLFRKEGQNVTLSCEQNLNHDAMYWYRQDPGQGLRLIYYSQIVNDFQKGDIAEGYSVSREKKESFPLTVTSAQKNPTAFYLCASSTKQSQETQYFGPGTRLLVL.

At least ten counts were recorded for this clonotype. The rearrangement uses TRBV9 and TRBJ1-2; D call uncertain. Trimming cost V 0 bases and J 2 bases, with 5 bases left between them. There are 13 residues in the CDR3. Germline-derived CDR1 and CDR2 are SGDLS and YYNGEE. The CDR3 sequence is CASSVAGNYGYTF. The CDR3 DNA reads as TGTGCCAGCAGCGTAGCGGGGAACTATGGCTACACCTTC.

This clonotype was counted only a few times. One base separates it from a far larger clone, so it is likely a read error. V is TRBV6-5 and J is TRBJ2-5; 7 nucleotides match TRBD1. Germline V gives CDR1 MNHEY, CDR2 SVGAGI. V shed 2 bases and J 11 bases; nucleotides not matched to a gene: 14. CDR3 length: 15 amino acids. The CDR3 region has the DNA TGTGCCAGCAGTTACGCATTGGGACAGAACAATGAGCAGTACTTC. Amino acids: CASSYALGQNNEQYF.

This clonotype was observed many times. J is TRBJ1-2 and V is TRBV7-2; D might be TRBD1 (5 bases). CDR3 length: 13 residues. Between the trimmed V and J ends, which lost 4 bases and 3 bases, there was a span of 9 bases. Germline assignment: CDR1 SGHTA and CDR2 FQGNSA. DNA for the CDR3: TGTGCCAGCAGCTCGGCCAGGGACTATGGCTACACCTTC. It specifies CASSSARDYGYTF.

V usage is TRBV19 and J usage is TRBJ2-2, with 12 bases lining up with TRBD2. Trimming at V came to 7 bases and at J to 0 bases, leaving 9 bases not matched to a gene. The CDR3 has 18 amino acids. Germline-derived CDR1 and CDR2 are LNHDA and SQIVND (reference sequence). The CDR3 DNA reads TGTGCCAGTACCGGGTGGACTAGCGGGACCGCGAACACCGGGGAGCTGTTTTTT. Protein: CASTGWTSGTANTGELFF.

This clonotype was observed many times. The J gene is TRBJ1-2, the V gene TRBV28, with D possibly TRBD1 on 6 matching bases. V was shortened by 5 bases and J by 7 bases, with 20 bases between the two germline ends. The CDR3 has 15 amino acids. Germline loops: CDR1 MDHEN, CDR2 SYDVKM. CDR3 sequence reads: CASSARDIGVCGYTF. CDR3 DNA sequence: TGTGCCAGCAGTGCCAGGGACATAGGTGTTTGTGGCTACACCTTC.

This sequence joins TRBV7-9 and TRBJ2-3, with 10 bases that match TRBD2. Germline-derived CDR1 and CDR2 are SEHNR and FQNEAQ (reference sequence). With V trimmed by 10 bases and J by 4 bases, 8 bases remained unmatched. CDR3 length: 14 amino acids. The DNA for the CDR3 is TGTGCCACCCAGTCCAGCGGGAGGGCAGATACGCAGTATTTT. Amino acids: CATQSSGRADTQYF. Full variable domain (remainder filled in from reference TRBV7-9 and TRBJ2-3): DTGVSQNPRHKITKRGQNVTFRCDPISEHNRLYWYRQTLGQGPEFLTYFQNEAQLEKSRLLSDRFSAERPKGSFSTLEIQRTEQGDSAMYLCATQSSGRADTQYFGPGTRLTVL.

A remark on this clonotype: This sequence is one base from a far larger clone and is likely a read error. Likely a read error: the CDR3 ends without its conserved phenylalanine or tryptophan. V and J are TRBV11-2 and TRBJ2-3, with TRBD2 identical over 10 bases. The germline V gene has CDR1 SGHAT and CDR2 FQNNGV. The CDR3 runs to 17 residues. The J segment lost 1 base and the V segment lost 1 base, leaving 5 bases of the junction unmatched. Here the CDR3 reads CASSLVPGLAGTDTQYL. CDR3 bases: TGTGCCAGCAGCTTAGTTCCCGGACTAGCGGGCACAGATACGCAGTATCTT.

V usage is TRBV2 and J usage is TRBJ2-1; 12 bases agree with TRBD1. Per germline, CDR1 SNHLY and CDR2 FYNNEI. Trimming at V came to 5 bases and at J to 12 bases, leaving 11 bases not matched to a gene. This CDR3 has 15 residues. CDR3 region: CASSIMGQGANRQFF. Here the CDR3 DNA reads TGTGCCAGCAGTATTATGGGACAGGGGGCTAATCGGCAGTTCTTC.

The CDR3 nucleotides read TGTGCCAGCAGTGCTGGACAGGGGGCCTCCTACGAGCAGTACTTC. Protein product: CASSAGQGASYEQYF. The chain has TRBV6-2 or TRBV6-3 and TRBJ2-7; 11 bases agree with TRBD1. V was clipped by 5 bases and J by 0 bases; unmatched bases: 3. This CDR3 comprises 15 residues. Germline V gene sequence: CDR1 MNHEY, CDR2 SVGEGT.

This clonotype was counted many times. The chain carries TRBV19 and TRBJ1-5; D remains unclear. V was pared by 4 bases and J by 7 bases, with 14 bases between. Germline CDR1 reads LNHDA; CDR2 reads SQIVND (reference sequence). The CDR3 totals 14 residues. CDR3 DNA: TGTGCCAGTAGTACGGGCTACTCCGGACAGCCCCAGCATTTT. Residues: CASSTGYSGQPQHF.

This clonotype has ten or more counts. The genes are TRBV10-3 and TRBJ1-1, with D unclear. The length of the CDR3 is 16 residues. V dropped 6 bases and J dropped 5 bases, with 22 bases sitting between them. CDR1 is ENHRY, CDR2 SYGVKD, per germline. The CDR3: CAIRSRNTLLKTEAFF. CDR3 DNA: TGTGCCATCAGGAGCAGAAACACCCTCCTTAAGACTGAAGCTTTCTTT.

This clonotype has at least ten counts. For the CDR3, the DNA is TGCAGTGCTAGAGGGCCCGGTAATAATGAAAAACTGTTTTTT. This gives the protein CSARGPGNNEKLFF. The rearrangement links TRBV20-1 to TRBJ1-4; D gene uncertain. The V gene lost 1 base and the J gene lost 4 bases, with 10 bases spanning the gap. Germline V gene sequence: CDR1 DFQATT, CDR2 SNEGSKA (reference sequence). The CDR3 consists of 14 residues.

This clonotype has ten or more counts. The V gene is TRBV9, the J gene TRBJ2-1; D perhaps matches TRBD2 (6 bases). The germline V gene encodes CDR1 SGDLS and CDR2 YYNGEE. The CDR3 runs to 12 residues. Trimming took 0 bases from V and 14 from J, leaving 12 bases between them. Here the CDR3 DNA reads TGTGCCAGCAGCGTAGCGGGTGGGGAGGAGTTCTTC. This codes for CASSVAGGEEFF.

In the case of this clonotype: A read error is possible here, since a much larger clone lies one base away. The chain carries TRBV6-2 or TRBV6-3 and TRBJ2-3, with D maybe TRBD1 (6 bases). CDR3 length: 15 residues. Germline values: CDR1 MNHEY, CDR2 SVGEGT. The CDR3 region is CASRPLGASTGTQYF. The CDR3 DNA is TGTGCCAGCAGGCCCCTGGGCGCTTCGACAGGTACGCAGTATTTT.

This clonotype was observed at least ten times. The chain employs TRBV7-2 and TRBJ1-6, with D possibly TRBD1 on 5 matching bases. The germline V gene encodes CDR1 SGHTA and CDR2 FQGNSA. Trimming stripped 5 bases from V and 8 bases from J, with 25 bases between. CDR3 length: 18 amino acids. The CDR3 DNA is TGTGCCAGCAGCATGGATGGTCGGGACGCCGGTACCTATTCACCCCTCCACTTT. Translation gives CASSMDGRDAGTYSPLHF.

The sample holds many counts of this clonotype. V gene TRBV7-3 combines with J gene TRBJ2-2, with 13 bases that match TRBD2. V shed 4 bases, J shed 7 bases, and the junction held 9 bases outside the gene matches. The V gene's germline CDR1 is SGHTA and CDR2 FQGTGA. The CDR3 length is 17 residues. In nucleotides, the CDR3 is TGTGCCAGCAGCTCGAGGGGGACTAGCGGGAATGGCGGGGAGCTGTTTTTT. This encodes CASSSRGTSGNGGELFF.

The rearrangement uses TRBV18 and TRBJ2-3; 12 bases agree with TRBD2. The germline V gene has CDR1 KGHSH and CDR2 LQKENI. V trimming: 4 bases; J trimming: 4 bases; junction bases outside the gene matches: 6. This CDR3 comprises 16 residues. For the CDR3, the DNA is TGTGCCAGCTCACTACAGACTAGCGGGAGCTCAGATACGCAGTATTTT. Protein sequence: CASSLQTSGSSDTQYF.

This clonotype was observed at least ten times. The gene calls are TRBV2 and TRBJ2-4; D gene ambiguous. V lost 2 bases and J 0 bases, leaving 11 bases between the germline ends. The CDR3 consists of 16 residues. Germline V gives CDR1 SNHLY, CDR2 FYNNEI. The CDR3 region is CASSESGILAKNIQYF. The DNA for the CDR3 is TGTGCCAGCAGTGAAAGTGGAATTCTAGCCAAAAACATTCAGTACTTC.

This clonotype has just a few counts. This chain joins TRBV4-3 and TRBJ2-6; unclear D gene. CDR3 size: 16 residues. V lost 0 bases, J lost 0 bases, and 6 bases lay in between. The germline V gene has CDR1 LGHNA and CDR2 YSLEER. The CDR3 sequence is CASSQDGRSGANVLTF. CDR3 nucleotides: TGCGCCAGCAGCCAAGACGGACGCTCTGGGGCCAACGTCCTGACTTTC.

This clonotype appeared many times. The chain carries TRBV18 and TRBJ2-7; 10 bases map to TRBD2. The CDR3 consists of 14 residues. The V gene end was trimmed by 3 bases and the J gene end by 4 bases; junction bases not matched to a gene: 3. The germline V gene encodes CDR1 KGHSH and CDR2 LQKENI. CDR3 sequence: CASSPLGLAYEQYF. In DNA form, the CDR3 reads TGTGCCAGCTCACCCCTGGGACTAGCGTACGAGCAGTACTTC.